This T cell receptor beta chain was obtained from a study of blood T cell repertoires in COVID-19. The assay was immunoSEQ multiplex PCR, and TCRdb's table has in-frame clones only and misses some. In the table there are a few hundred thousand clones, 84% of which are singletons. From germline, CDR1 is LNHDA and CDR2 SQIVND (reference sequence). The CDR3 has 15 residues. The trim removed 0 bases at V and 6 bases at J, leaving 8 bases unmatched. The receptor was derived from a man aged 25 to 40 with active or convalescent COVID-19. What was sequenced was peripheral blood. This sequence joins TRBV19 and TRBJ2-7, with 7 nucleotides matching TRBD1. The CDR3: CASSIEQGPAAEQYF. The CDR3 region has the DNA TGTGCCAGTAGTATAGAACAGGGGCCCGCCGCCGAGCAGTACTTC.